The text below deals with one T cell receptor (beta chain). Its antigen remains unidentified. No base quality information exists; no much larger clone differs at one position. CDR3 length: 15 amino acids, cysteine to phenylalanine. The sequence is cut down to CDR3 DNA, 45 bases in frame from base 1. In the germline V gene, CDR1 corresponds to SNHLY and CDR2 to FYNNEI. V is cut by 4 bases and J by 5 bases, and the space between the germline ends is 15 bases. This specimen's time point label, interpreted: about 28 days (+/-7) after the second vaccine dose. Because spike-specific TCR depth and breadth did not differ between the two schedules, AZD1222 recipients who got a second dose at roughly 4 weeks were pooled with those who got a second dose at roughly 12 weeks. Samples from vaccinated people were obtained from the UK trials COV001 and COV002, which included a single-blind randomized controlled phase 2/3 trial of AZD1222 (ChAdOx1 nCoV-19) in healthy adults. For TCRbeta chain sequencing, PBMC samples were collected from trial participants at day 0 and at day 28 after the second dose.

The data were taken from a study of T cell responses to AZD1222 COVID-19 vaccine (dated by TCRdb to the early 2020s). Describing the broader study: A total of approximately 240 trial participants underwent TCR sequencing, of whom 200 to 220 had received two doses of AZD1222 and some 25 had received two doses of the MenACWY control vaccine. Enrollment into the trials was organized by age into subgroups of 18-55, 56-69 and 70-plus years, and those subgroups contained roughly 150, 30 and 60 TCR-sequenced participants, respectively. What the authors observed across the whole study: Conclusions about previously exposed vaccinees are limited, since just six AZD1222 recipients were seropositive for SARS-CoV-2 at baseline. After two AZD1222 doses, both the breadth and the depth of spike-specific TCRs were significantly higher than at day 0 and than in MenACWY recipients. Participants were mostly white British, with more females than males. The authors suggested clonal diversity may have been underestimated. Reportedly, almost half of the unique spike-specific TCRs recognized epitopes lying outside the regions that are mutated in the B.1.351 and B.1.1.7 variants. CD4 TCRs associated with the vaccine covered the entire spike protein, and the dominant responses were in regions 160-218 and 743-854. Because no day 14 peak-response samples were available, repertoires were characterized only after the peak T cell response. In the small 56-69-year group, the increase in depth fell short of significance, most likely because of low power.

The CDR3 regions of human TCRbeta chains were analyzed by immunosequencing. The authors' pipeline ran thus. TCRs in the repertoires were compared against a reference library of SARS-CoV-2-specific TCRs that had been generated with the MIRA antigen-specificity platform. Breadth was defined as the fraction of unique TCRs that were SARS-CoV-2-associated, and depth was defined as the fraction of total T cells that were SARS-CoV-2-associated. Using the MIRA data, each spike-specific TCR was assigned both to the spike region to which the TCR was reactive and to a CD4 or CD8 class. Log10-transformed breadth and depth values were compared by one-way ANOVA with Sidak's multiple comparisons tests. TCRdb carries this immuneACCESS record with in-frame sequences only. Its versions omit some clonotypes, under half of them owing to an unresolved V gene in the studies checked, with the rest unexplained. Clone size and V and J calls were adopted from that table, with D and trimming inferred from the DNA. The sample table lists 150,000 to 180,000 clones, over 70% of them with a count of one. The ten largest clones represent just over 9% of the sample.

The chain is assembled from TRBV2 and TRBJ1-5; TRBD1 might be the D gene, on 5 matching bases. This TCR was recovered from an adult who received the AZD1222 COVID-19 vaccine. Sequenced material: peripheral blood, taken 28 days after the second AZD1222 dose. The base sequence is TGTGCCAGCAGTGCCTATGGGGGGTCCCATCAGCCCCAGCATTTT. The translation is CASSAYGGSHQPQHF.